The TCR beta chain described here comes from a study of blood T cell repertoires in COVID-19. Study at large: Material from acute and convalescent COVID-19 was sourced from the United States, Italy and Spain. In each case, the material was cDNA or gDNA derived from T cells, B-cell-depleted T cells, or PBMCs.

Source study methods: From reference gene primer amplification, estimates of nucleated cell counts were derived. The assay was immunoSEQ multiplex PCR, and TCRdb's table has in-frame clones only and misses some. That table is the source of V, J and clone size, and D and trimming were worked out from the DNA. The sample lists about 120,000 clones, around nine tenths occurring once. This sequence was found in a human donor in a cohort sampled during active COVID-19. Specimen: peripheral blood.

The CDR3 sequence is CASSESSGWDTDTQYF. CDR3 coding DNA: TGCGCCAGCAGTGAGTCTTCAGGGTGGGACACAGATACGCAGTATTTT. The chain links TRBV10-1 to TRBJ2-3; possibly TRBD1 for D (5 bases). The V and J ends lost 0 bases and 2 bases respectively, with 12 bases between them. The CDR3 spans 16 residues. CDR1 is WNHNN and CDR2 is SYGVQD in the germline V gene (reference sequence).